The rows below give T cell receptor beta chains drawn from one sample of a study of blood T cell repertoires in COVID-19. TCRdb's table, derived via immunoSEQ multiplex PCR, lists solely in-frame clones and lacks some. The table lists over 13,000 clones, 90% of them singletons, with more than 8% in the top ten. The sequenced sample consisted of peripheral blood. These receptors were taken from a human donor in a cohort sampled during active COVID-19. Both conserved end residues are part of each CDR3. D genes are given only for firm matches. Only part of the rows carry a size: once, few, many, or a class if the clone is expanded.

J	D	V	size	length	CDR3	DNA
TRBJ1-6	.	TRBV30	few	15	CAWSQSDVWNSPLHF	TGTGCCTGGAGTCAGTCAGATGTATGGAATTCACCCCTCCACTTT
TRBJ2-1	.	TRBV28	.	15	CASSGTGRGNNEQFF	TGTGCCTCCAGCGGGACAGGTCGAGGGAACAATGAGCAGTTCTTC
TRBJ1-2	.	TRBV28	.	19	CASSSSHVGQGGNSWGYTF	TGTGCCAGCAGTTCATCTCACGTGGGGCAGGGAGGGAATAGTTGGGGCTACACCTTC
TRBJ2-3	.	TRBV4-3	.	18	CASSQGTHAGGITDTQYF	TGCGCCAGCAGCCAAGGGACCCACGCAGGGGGGATAACAGATACGCAGTATTTT
TRBJ1-5	.	TRBV6-7	.	14	CASSLVGFSQPQHF	TGTGCCAGCAGCCTCGTCGGGTTTAGTCAGCCCCAGCATTTT
TRBJ2-1	.	TRBV6-5	few	11	CALKRPNEQFF	TGTGCCTTAAAGCGCCCCAATGAGCAGTTCTTC
TRBJ1-5	.	TRBV28	.	15	CASSLTGHLNQPQHF	TGTGCCAGCAGCCTAACAGGTCACCTAAATCAGCCCCAGCATTTT
TRBJ2-3	TRBD2	TRBV24-1	.	17	CATSDPSPSGGLYTQYF	TGTGCCACCAGTGACCCCTCCCCCAGCGGGGGCCTTTATACGCAGTATTTT
TRBJ2-7	TRBD1	TRBV14	.	15	CASSRAGTGGIEQYF	TGTGCCAGCAGCAGGGCCGGGACAGGGGGCATTGAGCAGTACTTC
TRBJ2-2	.	TRBV5-1	.	15	CASSLGTGVTGELFF	TGCGCCAGCAGCTTGGGTACAGGAGTCACCGGGGAGCTGTTTTTT
TRBJ2-5	TRBD2	TRBV6-4	.	19	CATRGGTSGRGSQKETQYF	TGTGCCACCAGGGGCGGGACTAGCGGGAGGGGAAGTCAGAAAGAGACCCAGTACTTC
TRBJ2-7	TRBD1	TRBV19	.	13	CASKGTGIHEQYF	TGTGCCAGTAAGGGGACAGGGATCCACGAGCAGTACTTC
TRBJ2-2	TRBD1	TRBV18	.	17	CASSPYLTGRNTGELFF	TGTGCCAGCTCACCATATCTGACAGGGCGGAACACCGGGGAGCTGTTTTTT
TRBJ2-7	.	TRBV25-1	.	12	CASNTGWGEQYF	TGTGCCAGCAATACAGGGTGGGGTGAGCAGTACTTC
TRBJ2-1	TRBD1	TRBV18	.	16	CASSPGTVSSYNEQFF	TGTGCCAGCTCACCCGGGACAGTCAGCTCCTACAATGAGCAGTTCTTC
TRBJ2-2	TRBD2	TRBV7-9	.	17	CASSPLGTSLNTGELFF	TGTGCCAGCAGCCCTCTCGGGACTAGCTTGAACACCGGGGAGCTGTTTTTT
TRBJ2-5	.	TRBV2	once	13	CASSAGLLETQYF	TGTGCCAGCAGTGCAGGGCTTTTAGAGACCCAGTACTTC
TRBJ2-2	.	TRBV10-2	.	14	CASSEIAFGGELFF	TGCGCCAGCAGTGAGATAGCTTTCGGCGGGGAGCTGTTTTTT
TRBJ2-1	TRBD2	TRBV30	.	17	CAWKLAGGPVSYNEQFF	TGTGCCTGGAAACTAGCGGGAGGGCCGGTGAGTTACAATGAGCAGTTCTTC
TRBJ2-3	TRBD2	TRBV7-9	.	15	CASTLGLGRTDTQYF	TGTGCCAGCACCCTAGGACTAGGCCGCACAGATACGCAGTATTTT
TRBJ2-7	.	TRBV29-1	.	11	CSVTVAYEQYF	TGCAGCGTAACGGTTGCCTACGAGCAGTACTTC
TRBJ2-7	.	TRBV6-5	.	14	CASSYLLRGSEQYF	TGTGCCAGCAGTTACTTATTGAGGGGGTCCGAGCAGTACTTC
TRBJ2-7	TRBD1	TRBV13	.	15	CASSVLTGGAYEQYF	TGTGCCAGCAGCGTTCTGACAGGGGGCGCCTACGAGCAGTACTTC
TRBJ2-7	TRBD1	TRBV11-3	.	13	CASSLGQGDEQYF	TGTGCCAGCAGCTTAGGGCAGGGGGACGAGCAGTACTTC
TRBJ2-3	.	TRBV2	.	13	CASNAGMTDTQYF	TGTGCCAGCAACGCGGGAATGACAGATACGCAGTATTTT
TRBJ2-4	.	TRBV19	.	14	CASSLARGRNIQYF	TGTGCCAGTAGTTTAGCCAGGGGTCGGAATATTCAGTACTTC
TRBJ2-7	.	TRBV28	.	13	CASLGQRFGEQYF	TGTGCCAGCCTCGGACAGCGGTTTGGCGAGCAGTACTTC
TRBJ2-1	.	TRBV2	.	13	CASSGSSINEQFF	TGTGCCAGCAGTGGGTCTAGTATAAATGAGCAGTTCTTC
TRBJ1-2	.	TRBV11-2	.	14	CASSLGGPSYGYTF	TGTGCCAGCAGCTTGGGGGGGCCTTCGTATGGCTACACCTTC
TRBJ2-5	TRBD2	TRBV5-5	.	16	CASSQRGGRGQETQYF	TGTGCCAGCAGCCAGCGGGGGGGAAGGGGGCAAGAGACCCAGTACTTC
TRBJ2-3	.	TRBV27	.	14	CASSYNDYQDTQYF	TGTGCCAGCAGTTATAATGATTATCAGGATACGCAGTATTTT
TRBJ1-4	.	TRBV6-4	.	14	CASTRPGVWEKLFF	TGTGCCAGCACCCGGCCGGGGGTTTGGGAAAAACTGTTTTTT
TRBJ2-1	TRBD2	TRBV3-1/TRBV3-2	.	14	CASSHGLARNEQFF	TGTGCCAGCAGCCATGGACTAGCGCGGAATGAGCAGTTCTTC
TRBJ2-1	TRBD2	TRBV7-2	.	15	CASSLDSGGNNEQFF	TGTGCCAGCAGCTTAGATAGCGGGGGGAACAATGAGCAGTTCTTC
TRBJ1-5	.	TRBV7-2	.	19	CASSLVGMAGRYSNQPQHF	TGTGCCAGCAGCTTAGTTGGTATGGCAGGTCGATATAGCAATCAGCCCCAGCATTTT
TRBJ1-2	TRBD1	TRBV20-1	.	14	CSASLPGGNYGYTF	TGCAGTGCTAGTTTGCCAGGGGGGAACTATGGCTACACCTTC
TRBJ2-7	.	TRBV6-5	.	15	CASSSPDRITYEQYF	TGTGCCAGCAGTTCCCCCGACAGGATTACCTACGAGCAGTACTTC
TRBJ2-3	TRBD2	TRBV5-1	.	18	CASSSRLAGPLSTDTQYF	TGCGCCAGCAGCTCCCGACTAGCGGGACCTCTTAGCACAGATACGCAGTATTTT
TRBJ2-5	TRBD2	TRBV7-6	.	14	CASSLEASGETQYF	TGTGCCAGCAGCTTAGAGGCTAGCGGTGAGACCCAGTACTTC
TRBJ2-7	TRBD2	TRBV20-1	.	11	CSARDGLGQYF	TGCAGTGCTAGAGATGGACTAGGGCAGTACTTC
TRBJ2-3	.	TRBV9	.	16	CASSVVSRGSTDTQYF	TGTGCCAGCAGCGTAGTGAGTAGGGGCAGCACAGATACGCAGTATTTT
TRBJ1-2	TRBD1	TRBV19	.	14	CASSAKQGDYGYTF	TGTGCCAGTAGCGCTAAACAGGGGGACTATGGCTACACCTTC
TRBJ2-1	TRBD2	TRBV3-1/TRBV3-2	.	14	CASRASGRGNEQFF	TGTGCCAGCAGAGCTAGCGGGAGGGGGAATGAGCAGTTCTTC
TRBJ1-2	.	TRBV10-3	.	14	CAISESDSYYGYTF	TGTGCCATCAGTGAGTCAGACAGTTACTATGGCTACACCTTC
TRBJ2-1	TRBD1	TRBV6-1	.	15	CASSEPGTGTPKQFF	TGTGCCAGCAGTGAACCTGGGACAGGGACCCCTAAGCAGTTCTTC
TRBJ2-7	TRBD1	TRBV10-2	.	14	CASSPGTGGYEQYF	TGCGCCAGCAGCCCCGGGACAGGGGGGTACGAGCAGTACTTC
TRBJ1-2	TRBD1	TRBV5-1	.	14	CASSLVGTGYGYTF	TGCGCCAGCAGCTTGGTCGGGACAGGCTATGGCTACACCTTC
TRBJ2-5	.	TRBV7-2	.	15	CASSLAGGPLETQYF	TGTGCCAGCAGCTTAGCGGGGGGGCCTCTGGAGACCCAGTACTTC
TRBJ2-5	.	TRBV29-1	.	13	CSARDSNQETQYF	TGCAGCGCCCGGGACTCCAACCAAGAGACCCAGTACTTC
TRBJ2-5	.	TRBV6-6	.	15	CASSPPGSQAETQYF	TGTGCCAGCAGCCCCCCGGGGTCCCAAGCGGAGACCCAGTACTTC
TRBJ2-5	.	TRBV6-6	.	14	CATSRGGSGETQYF	TGTGCCACCTCAAGAGGAGGGAGTGGGGAGACCCAGTACTTC
TRBJ1-5	TRBD1	TRBV10-3	.	13	CATAGTGDQPQHF	TGTGCCACCGCCGGGACAGGAGATCAGCCCCAGCATTTT
TRBJ1-2	TRBD1	TRBV6-4	.	15	CASSDGNRGTYGYTF	TGTGCCAGCAGTGACGGAAACAGGGGTACTTATGGCTACACCTTC
TRBJ2-3	TRBD1	TRBV15	.	16	CATSRMFTGGKDTQYF	TGTGCCACCAGCAGAATGTTTACAGGGGGCAAAGATACGCAGTATTTT
TRBJ1-6	.	TRBV15	.	16	CATSPLGQVPNSPLHF	TGTGCCACCAGCCCGTTGGGCCAGGTCCCGAATTCACCCCTCCACTTT
TRBJ2-1	.	TRBV10-3	.	13	CAISVQGLVEQFF	TGTGCCATCAGTGTTCAGGGGCTGGTGGAGCAGTTCTTC
TRBJ2-5	.	TRBV6-5	.	13	CANQGRKQETQYF	TGTGCCAACCAAGGGAGAAAACAAGAGACCCAGTACTTC
TRBJ1-5	.	TRBV28	.	13	CASSLSRQGLRSF	TGTGCCAGCAGTTTATCCCGGCAGGGGCTGAGGTCGTTT
TRBJ1-5	TRBD1	TRBV9	.	14	CASSVSGGNQPQHF	TGTGCCAGCAGCGTCTCAGGGGGTAATCAGCCCCAGCATTTT